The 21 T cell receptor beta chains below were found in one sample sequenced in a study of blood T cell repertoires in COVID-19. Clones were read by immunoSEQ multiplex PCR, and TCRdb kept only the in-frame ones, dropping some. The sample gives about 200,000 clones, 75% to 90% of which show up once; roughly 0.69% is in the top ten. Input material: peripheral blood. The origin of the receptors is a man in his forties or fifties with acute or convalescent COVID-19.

CDR3 loop: CASSLEYRKAFF. CDR3 nucleotides: TGTGCCAGCAGCTTAGAATACAGGAAAGCTTTCTTT. This chain joins TRBV11-2 and TRBJ1-1; possibly TRBD1 for D (5 bases). The CDR3 covers 12 residues. CDR1 is SGHAT, CDR2 FQNNGV, per germline. Between the trimmed V and J ends, which lost 0 bases and 9 bases, there was a span of 8 bases.

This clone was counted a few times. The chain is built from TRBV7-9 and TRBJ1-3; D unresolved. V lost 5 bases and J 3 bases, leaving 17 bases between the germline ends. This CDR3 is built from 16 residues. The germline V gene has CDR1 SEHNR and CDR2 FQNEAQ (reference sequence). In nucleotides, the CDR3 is TGTGCCAGCAGCCCTACCGTAAGGAGGGATGGAAACACCATATATTTT. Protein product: CASSPTVRRDGNTIYF. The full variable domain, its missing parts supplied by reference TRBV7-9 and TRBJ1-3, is DTGVSQNPRHKITKRGQNVTFRCDPISEHNRLYWYRQTLGQGPEFLTYFQNEAQLEKSRLLSDRFSAERPKGSFSTLEIQRTEQGDSAMYLCASSPTVRRDGNTIYFGEGSWLTVV.

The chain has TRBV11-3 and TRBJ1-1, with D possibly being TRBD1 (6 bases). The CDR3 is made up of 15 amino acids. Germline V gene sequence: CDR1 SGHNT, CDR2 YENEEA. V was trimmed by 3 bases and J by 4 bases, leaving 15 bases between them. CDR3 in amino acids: CASSLGRGSGTEAFF. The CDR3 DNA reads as TGTGCCAGCAGCTTGGGTAGGGGGTCAGGCACTGAAGCTTTCTTT.

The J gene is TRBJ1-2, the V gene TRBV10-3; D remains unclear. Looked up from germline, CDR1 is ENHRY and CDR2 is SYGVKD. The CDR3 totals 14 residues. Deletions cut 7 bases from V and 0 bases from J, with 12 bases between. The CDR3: CAIIAAGANYGYTF. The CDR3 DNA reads TGTGCCATCATAGCGGCAGGCGCTAACTATGGCTACACCTTC.

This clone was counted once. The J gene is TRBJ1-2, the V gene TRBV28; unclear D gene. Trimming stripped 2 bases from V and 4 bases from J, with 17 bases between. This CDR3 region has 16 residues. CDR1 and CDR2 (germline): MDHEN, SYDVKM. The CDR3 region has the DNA TGTGCCAGCAGTTTAGGTCAACCCAGGTCCTCCTATGGCTACACCTTC. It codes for CASSLGQPRSSYGYTF.

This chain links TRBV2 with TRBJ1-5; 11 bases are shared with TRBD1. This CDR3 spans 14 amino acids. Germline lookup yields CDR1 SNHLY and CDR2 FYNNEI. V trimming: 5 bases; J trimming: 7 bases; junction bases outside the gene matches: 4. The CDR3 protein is CASSTDRGLQPQHF. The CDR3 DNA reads TGTGCCAGCAGTACGGACAGGGGGCTACAGCCCCAGCATTTT.

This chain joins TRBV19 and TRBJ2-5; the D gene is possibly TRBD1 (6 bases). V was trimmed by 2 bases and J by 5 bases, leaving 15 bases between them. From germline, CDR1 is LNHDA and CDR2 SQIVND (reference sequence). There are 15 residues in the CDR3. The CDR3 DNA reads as TGTGCCAGTAGTATACGACAGGCGGATCGGGAGACCCAGTACTTC. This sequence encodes CASSIRQADRETQYF.

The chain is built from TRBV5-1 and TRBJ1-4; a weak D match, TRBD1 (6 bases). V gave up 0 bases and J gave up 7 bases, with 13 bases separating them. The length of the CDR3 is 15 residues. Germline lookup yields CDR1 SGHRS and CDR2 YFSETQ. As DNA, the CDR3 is TGCGCCAGCAGCTTGGTGCAGGGGAGCGGTGAAAAACTGTTTTTT. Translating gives CASSLVQGSGEKLFF.

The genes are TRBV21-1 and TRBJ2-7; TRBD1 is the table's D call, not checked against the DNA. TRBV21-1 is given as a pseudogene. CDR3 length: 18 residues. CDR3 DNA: TGTGCCAGCAGCAAGTCACGCCAAAGACAGGAAAAACTATACGAGCAGTACTTC. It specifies CASSKSRQRQEKLYEQYF.

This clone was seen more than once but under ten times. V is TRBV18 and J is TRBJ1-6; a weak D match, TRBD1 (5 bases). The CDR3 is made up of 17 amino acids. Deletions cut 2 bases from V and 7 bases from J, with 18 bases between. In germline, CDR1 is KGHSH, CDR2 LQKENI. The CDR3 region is CASSPNQPGGSNSPLHF. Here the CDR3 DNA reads TGTGCCAGCTCACCAAACCAGCCCGGGGGATCGAATTCACCCCTCCACTTT.

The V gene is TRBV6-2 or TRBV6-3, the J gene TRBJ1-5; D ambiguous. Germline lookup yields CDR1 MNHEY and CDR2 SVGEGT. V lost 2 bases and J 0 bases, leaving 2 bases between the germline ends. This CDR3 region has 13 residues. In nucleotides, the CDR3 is TGTGCCAGCAGTTACCATAGCAATCAGCCCCAGCATTTT. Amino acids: CASSYHSNQPQHF.

The CDR3 region has the DNA TGTGCCAGCAGCCCGATGACTAGCGCCGAGACCCAGTACTTC. It codes for CASSPMTSAETQYF. The rearrangement joins TRBV5-6 to TRBJ2-5, with 8 nucleotides matching TRBD2. This CDR3 has 14 residues. Germline loops: CDR1 SGHDT, CDR2 YYEEEE. Germline trimming cut 4 bases from V and 5 bases from J; bases unmatched to any gene: 7.

In nucleotides, the CDR3 is TGCGCCAGCAGCTTAGTAGCGGGAAGCCAGCAGTTCTTC. Its translation: CASSLVAGSQQFF. The chain uses TRBV5-1 and TRBJ2-1; TRBD2 aligns across 8 bases. V was pared by 2 bases and J by 11 bases, with 6 bases of the junction left unmatched. Per germline, CDR1 SGHRS and CDR2 YFSETQ. The CDR3 is made up of 13 amino acids.

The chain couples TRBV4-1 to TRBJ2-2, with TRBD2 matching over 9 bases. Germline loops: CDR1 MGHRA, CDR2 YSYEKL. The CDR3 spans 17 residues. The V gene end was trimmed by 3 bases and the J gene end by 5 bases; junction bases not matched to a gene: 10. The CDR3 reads CASSQGRGLASTGELFF. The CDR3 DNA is TGCGCCAGCAGCCAGGGCCGCGGACTAGCGAGTACCGGGGAGCTGTTTTTT.

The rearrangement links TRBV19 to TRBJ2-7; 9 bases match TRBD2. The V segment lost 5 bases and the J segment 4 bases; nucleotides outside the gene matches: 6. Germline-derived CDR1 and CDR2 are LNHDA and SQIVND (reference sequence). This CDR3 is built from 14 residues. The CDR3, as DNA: TGTGCCAGTAGTCTGGGAGCGGGAGGTTACGAGCAGTACTTC. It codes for CASSLGAGGYEQYF.

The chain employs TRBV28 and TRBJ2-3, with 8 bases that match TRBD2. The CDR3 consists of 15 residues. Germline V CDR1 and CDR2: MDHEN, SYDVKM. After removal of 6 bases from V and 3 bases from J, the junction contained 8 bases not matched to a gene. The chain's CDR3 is CASSPRLAPTDTQYF. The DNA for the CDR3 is TGTGCCAGCAGCCCTAGACTAGCGCCTACAGATACGCAGTATTTT.

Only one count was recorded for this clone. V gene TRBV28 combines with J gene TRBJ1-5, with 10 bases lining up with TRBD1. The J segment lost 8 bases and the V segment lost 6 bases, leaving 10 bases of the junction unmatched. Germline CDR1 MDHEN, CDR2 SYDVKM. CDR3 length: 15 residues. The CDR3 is CASRPRDRGWKPQHF. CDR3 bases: TGTGCCAGCAGACCCCGGGACAGGGGATGGAAGCCCCAGCATTTT.

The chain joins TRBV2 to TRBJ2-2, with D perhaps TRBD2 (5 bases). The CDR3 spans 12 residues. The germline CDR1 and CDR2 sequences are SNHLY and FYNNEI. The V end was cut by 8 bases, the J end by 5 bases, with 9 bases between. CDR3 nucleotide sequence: TGTGCCAGCGGCCGGGGAACCGGGGAGCTGTTTTTT. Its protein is CASGRGTGELFF.

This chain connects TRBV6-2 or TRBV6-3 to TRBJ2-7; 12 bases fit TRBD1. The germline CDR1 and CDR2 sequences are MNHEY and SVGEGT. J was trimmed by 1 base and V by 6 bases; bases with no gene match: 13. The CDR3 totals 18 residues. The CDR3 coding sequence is TGTGCCAGCAGCGATCCGGGACAGGGGGCGTTTAGTTCCTACGAGCAGTACTTC. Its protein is CASSDPGQGAFSSYEQYF.

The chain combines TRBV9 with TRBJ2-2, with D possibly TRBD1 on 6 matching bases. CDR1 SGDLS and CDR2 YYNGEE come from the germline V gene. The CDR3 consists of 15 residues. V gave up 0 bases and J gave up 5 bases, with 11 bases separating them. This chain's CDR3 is CASSVAFGQTGELFF. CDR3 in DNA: TGTGCCAGCAGCGTAGCTTTCGGACAGACCGGGGAGCTGTTTTTT.

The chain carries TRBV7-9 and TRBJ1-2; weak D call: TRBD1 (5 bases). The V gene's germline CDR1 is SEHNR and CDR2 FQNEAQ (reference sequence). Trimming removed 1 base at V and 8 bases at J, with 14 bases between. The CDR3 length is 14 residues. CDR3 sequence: CASSLGQGPRGYTF. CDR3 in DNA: TGTGCCAGCAGCTTAGGCCAGGGCCCCCGAGGCTACACCTTC.